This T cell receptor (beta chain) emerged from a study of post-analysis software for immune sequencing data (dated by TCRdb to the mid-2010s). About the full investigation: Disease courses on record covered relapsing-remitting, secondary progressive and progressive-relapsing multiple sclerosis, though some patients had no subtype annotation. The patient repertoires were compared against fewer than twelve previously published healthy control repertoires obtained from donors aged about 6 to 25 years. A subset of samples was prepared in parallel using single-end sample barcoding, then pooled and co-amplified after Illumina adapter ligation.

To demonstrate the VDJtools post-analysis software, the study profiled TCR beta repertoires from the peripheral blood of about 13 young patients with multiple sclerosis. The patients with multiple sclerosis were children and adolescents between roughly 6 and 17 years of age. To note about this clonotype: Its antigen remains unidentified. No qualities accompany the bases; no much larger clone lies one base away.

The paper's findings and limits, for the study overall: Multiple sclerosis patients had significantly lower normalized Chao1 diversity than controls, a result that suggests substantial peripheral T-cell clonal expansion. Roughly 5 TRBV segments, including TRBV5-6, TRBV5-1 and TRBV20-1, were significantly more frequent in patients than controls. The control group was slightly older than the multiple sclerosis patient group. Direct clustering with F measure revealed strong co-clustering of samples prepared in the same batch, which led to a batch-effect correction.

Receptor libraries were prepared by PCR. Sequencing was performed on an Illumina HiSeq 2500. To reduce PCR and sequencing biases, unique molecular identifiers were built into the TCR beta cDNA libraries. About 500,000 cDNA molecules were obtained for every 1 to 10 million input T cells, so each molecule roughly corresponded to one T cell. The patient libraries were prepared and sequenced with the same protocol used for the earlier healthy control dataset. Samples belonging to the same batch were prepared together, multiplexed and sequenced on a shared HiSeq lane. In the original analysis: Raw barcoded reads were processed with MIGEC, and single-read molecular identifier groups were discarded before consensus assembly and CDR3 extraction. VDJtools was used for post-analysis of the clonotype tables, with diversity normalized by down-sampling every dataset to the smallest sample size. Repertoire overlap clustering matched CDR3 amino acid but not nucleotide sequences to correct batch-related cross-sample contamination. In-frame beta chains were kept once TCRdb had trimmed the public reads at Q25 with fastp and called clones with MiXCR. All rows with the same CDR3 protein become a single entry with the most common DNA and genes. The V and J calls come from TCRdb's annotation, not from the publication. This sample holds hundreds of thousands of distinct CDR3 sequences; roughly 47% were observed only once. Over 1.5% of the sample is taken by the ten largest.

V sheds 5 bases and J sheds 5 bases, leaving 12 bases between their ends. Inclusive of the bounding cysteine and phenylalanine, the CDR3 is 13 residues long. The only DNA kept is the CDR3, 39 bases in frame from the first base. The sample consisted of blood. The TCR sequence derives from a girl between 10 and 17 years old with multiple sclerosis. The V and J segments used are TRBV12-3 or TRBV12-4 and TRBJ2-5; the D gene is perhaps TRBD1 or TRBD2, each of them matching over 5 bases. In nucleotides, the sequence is TGTGCCAGCAGTCCTAGAGAGGGGGAGACCCAGTACTTC. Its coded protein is CASSPREGETQYF.